A single TCR beta chain is shown here with its context. Its antigen is not known. Only patients with CD8+CD57+ cell expansion on flow cytometry were chosen for sequencing. This sample stems from a study of CD8+CD57+ T cells in acquired aplastic anemia. CDR1 and CDR2 from the germline V gene are MGHDK and SYGVNS. Trimming removed 6 bases at V and 0 bases at J, with 5 bases between. The CDR3 is 12 amino acids. General study points: Patient and control CD8+ Simpson's diversity was not significantly different.

TCR beta VDJ and CDR3 were profiled, and genomic DNA was the template. TCRdb fed the reads into MiXCR, producing one record per CDR3 protein. This table holds a few hundred thousand distinct CDR3 sequences, about half found once. Sequences were obtained from sorted CD4+, CD8+, or CD8+CD57+ T cells (not recorded which) from PBMCs. The chain is built from TRBV25-1 and TRBJ2-5; no firm D call. The receptor was derived from a human donor with aplastic anemia. The CDR3 is CASRGYQETQYF. The CDR3 DNA reads as TGTGCCAGCAGGGGATACCAAGAGACCCAGTACTTC.